The rows below give T cell receptor beta chains drawn from one sample of a study of spatial heterogeneity in lung cancer. TCRdb used MiXCR to reprocess the 5' RACE reads, holding one entry per CDR3 protein. The sample carries 50,000 to 65,000 distinct CDR3 sequences, roughly 6.5% recorded once. The sample in question was PBMCs, obtained at surgery. These receptors all come from a female donor with early-stage non-small cell lung cancer. CDR3s include the opening cysteine and the closing phenylalanine or tryptophan. D genes are given only for firm matches. Where a row states a size, it is once, few, many or the class of an expanded clone; other rows omit it.

j_gene: TRBJ2-1
abundance: many
v_gene: TRBV12-3/TRBV12-4
d_gene: NA
CDR3aa: CASSPVDPGDTYNEQFF
CDR3nt: TGTGCCAGCAGTCCTGTGGACCCCGGGGACACCTACAATGAGCAGTTCTTC

j_gene: TRBJ2-1
abundance: many
v_gene: TRBV29-1
d_gene: TRBD2
CDR3aa: CSVERLAGDEENNEQFF
CDR3nt: TGCAGCGTTGAAAGGCTAGCGGGGGACGAGGAGAACAATGAGCAGTTCTTC

j_gene: TRBJ2-1
abundance: many
v_gene: TRBV7-9
d_gene: NA
CDR3aa: CASSPWVDEQFF
CDR3nt: TGTGCCAGCAGCCCCTGGGTAGATGAGCAGTTCTTC

j_gene: TRBJ1-2
abundance: many
v_gene: TRBV18
d_gene: NA
CDR3aa: CASSPEAQIFYGYTF
CDR3nt: TGTGCCAGCTCACCGGAGGCACAGATATTCTATGGCTACACCTTC

j_gene: TRBJ2-3
abundance: many
v_gene: TRBV3-1
d_gene: NA
CDR3aa: CASSRASTDTQYF
CDR3nt: TGTGCCAGCAGCCGGGCTAGCACAGATACGCAGTATTTT

j_gene: TRBJ2-7
abundance: many
v_gene: TRBV30
d_gene: NA
CDR3aa: CAWSVPNTRVDF
CDR3nt: TGTGCCTGGAGTGTCCCGAACACCAGGGTGGACTTC

j_gene: TRBJ2-3
abundance: many
v_gene: TRBV28
d_gene: NA
CDR3aa: CASSLRGSDTQYF
CDR3nt: TGTGCCAGCAGTTTAAGGGGTTCGGATACGCAGTATTTT

j_gene: TRBJ2-3
abundance: many
v_gene: TRBV9
d_gene: TRBD2
CDR3aa: CASSVAGGSDTQYF
CDR3nt: TGTGCCAGCAGCGTAGCGGGGGGGTCAGATACGCAGTATTTT

j_gene: TRBJ2-3
abundance: few
v_gene: TRBV7-9
d_gene: TRBD1
CDR3aa: CASSWTGADTQYF
CDR3nt: TGTGCCAGCAGCTGGACAGGGGCAGATACGCAGTATTTT

j_gene: TRBJ2-1
abundance: few
v_gene: TRBV28
d_gene: TRBD1
CDR3aa: CASLPPPPGQGAGEQFF
CDR3nt: TGTGCCAGCCTCCCCCCACCGCCGGGACAGGGGGCCGGTGAGCAGTTCTTC

j_gene: TRBJ1-4
abundance: many
v_gene: TRBV3-1
d_gene: TRBD1
CDR3aa: CASSQGPQGVQEKLFF
CDR3nt: TGTGCCAGCAGCCAAGGACCTCAGGGGGTACAGGAAAAACTGTTTTTT

j_gene: TRBJ2-3
abundance: many
v_gene: TRBV7-2
d_gene: TRBD2
CDR3aa: CASSPSPGLAFPSTDTQYF
CDR3nt: TGTGCCAGCAGCCCCTCTCCTGGACTAGCGTTCCCTAGCACAGATACGCAGTATTTT

j_gene: TRBJ2-7
abundance: many
v_gene: TRBV4-1
d_gene: NA
CDR3aa: CASSQVGLGTRGPSTYEQYF
CDR3nt: TGCGCCAGCAGCCAAGTGGGTCTAGGGACAAGGGGTCCATCAACCTACGAGCAGTACTTC

j_gene: TRBJ2-5
abundance: many
v_gene: TRBV7-8
d_gene: NA
CDR3aa: CASSLVAVQETQYF
CDR3nt: TGTGCCAGCAGCTTAGTGGCGGTCCAAGAGACCCAGTACTTC

j_gene: TRBJ2-5
abundance: many
v_gene: TRBV29-1
d_gene: TRBD1
CDR3aa: CSIRDRPYQETQYF
CDR3nt: TGCAGCATACGGGACAGACCGTACCAAGAGACCCAGTACTTC

j_gene: TRBJ2-1
abundance: few
v_gene: TRBV4-2
d_gene: NA
CDR3aa: CASSQDFRQARNEQFF
CDR3nt: TGTGCCAGCAGCCAAGATTTTAGACAGGCAAGGAATGAGCAGTTCTTC

j_gene: TRBJ2-3
abundance: NA
v_gene: TRBV20-1
d_gene: NA
CDR3aa: CSAIVPLGTDTQYF
CDR3nt: TGCAGTGCTATCGTGCCTCTGGGCACAGATACGCAGTATTTT

j_gene: TRBJ1-2
abundance: many
v_gene: TRBV30
d_gene: NA
CDR3aa: CAWRPRVGYGYTF
CDR3nt: TGTGCCTGGAGACCCAGGGTTGGCTATGGCTACACCTTC

j_gene: TRBJ1-3
abundance: NA
v_gene: TRBV12-3/TRBV12-4
d_gene: NA
CDR3aa: CATSIGNTIYF
CDR3nt: TGTGCCACCTCAATTGGAAACACCATATATTTT

j_gene: TRBJ1-3
abundance: NA
v_gene: TRBV7-2
d_gene: NA
CDR3aa: CASSPTATGYTIYF
CDR3nt: TGTGCCAGCAGCCCCACAGCCACGGGTTACACCATATATTTT

j_gene: TRBJ2-3
abundance: many
v_gene: TRBV3-1
d_gene: NA
CDR3aa: CASSLLWAADTQYF
CDR3nt: TGTGCCAGCAGCCTCCTTTGGGCAGCAGATACGCAGTATTTT

j_gene: TRBJ2-2
abundance: many
v_gene: TRBV7-9
d_gene: NA
CDR3aa: CATHREGTGELFF
CDR3nt: TGTGCCACCCACAGGGAGGGCACCGGGGAGCTGTTTTTT

j_gene: TRBJ2-7
abundance: many
v_gene: TRBV5-1
d_gene: NA
CDR3aa: CASRSELRYEQYF
CDR3nt: TGCGCCAGTCGGTCAGAGCTCCGGTACGAGCAGTACTTC

j_gene: TRBJ2-1
abundance: many
v_gene: TRBV12-3/TRBV12-4
d_gene: NA
CDR3aa: CASRGTPSYNEQFF
CDR3nt: TGTGCCAGCAGAGGGACACCCTCCTACAATGAGCAGTTCTTC

j_gene: TRBJ2-7
abundance: many
v_gene: TRBV7-9
d_gene: NA
CDR3aa: CASSLTGEQYF
CDR3nt: TGTGCCAGCAGCTTGACAGGCGAGCAGTACTTC

j_gene: TRBJ2-2
abundance: many
v_gene: TRBV6-2/TRBV6-3
d_gene: NA
CDR3aa: CASSYHRTGAGELFF
CDR3nt: TGTGCCAGCAGTTACCACAGGACGGGGGCCGGGGAGCTGTTTTTT

j_gene: TRBJ2-7
abundance: many
v_gene: TRBV7-2
d_gene: NA
CDR3aa: CASSLGPASYEQYF
CDR3nt: TGTGCCAGCAGCTTAGGGCCAGCCTCCTACGAGCAGTACTTC

j_gene: TRBJ2-7
abundance: NA
v_gene: TRBV6-2/TRBV6-3
d_gene: NA
CDR3aa: CAIRGPSYEQYF
CDR3nt: TGTGCGATCCGGGGGCCTTCCTACGAGCAGTACTTC

j_gene: TRBJ2-1
abundance: few
v_gene: TRBV20-1
d_gene: NA
CDR3aa: CSAKLPISSYNEQFF
CDR3nt: TGCAGTGCTAAACTACCGATTAGCTCCTACAATGAGCAGTTCTTC

j_gene: TRBJ2-7
abundance: many
v_gene: TRBV5-1
d_gene: NA
CDR3aa: CASSPLGGGSEQYF
CDR3nt: TGCGCCAGCAGCCCTTTAGGAGGGGGCAGCGAGCAGTACTTC